A single sample gave rise to the 5 T cell receptor beta chains below, sequenced in a study of human T cells and chemical hapten exposure. TCRdb reprocessed the RACE reads via MiXCR and lists one record per CDR3 protein. The profile shows tens of thousands of distinct CDR3 sequences, approximately 10% of them singletons. The sample's time point: pre-sensitization, week 0. Treatment here: therapeutic diphenylcyclopropenone sensitization with weekly scalp DPC. The sample consisted of whole blood, taken in connection with sensitization to the hapten diphenylcyclopropenone (DPC). The source of these receptors is a woman aged 40 to 50 with alopecia areata. Some clones in this sample may be carry-over from other donors' samples.

This clonotype was observed a handful of times. This chain joins TRBV28 and TRBJ1-6; D unclear. The CDR3 is made up of 13 amino acids. Germline values: CDR1 MDHEN, CDR2 SYDVKM. The ends were cut back, 7 bases at V and 10 bases at J, with 14 bases in the middle. CDR3 protein: CASTLERRSPLHF. In DNA, the CDR3 is TGTGCCAGCACCCTTGAGAGGAGGTCACCCCTCCACTTT.

This clonotype was observed at least ten times. V and J are TRBV3-1 and TRBJ2-3; D remains ambiguous. The CDR3 has 13 residues. The V end lost 1 base, the J end lost 8 bases, and 10 bases lay between the germline ends. CDR1 and CDR2 from the germline V gene are LGHDT and YNNKEL (reference sequence). CDR3 DNA: TGTGCCAGCAGCCAAGGTTCCCGCGGTACGCAGTATTTT. Translating gives CASSQGSRGTQYF.

This clonotype came up a few times. The genes are TRBV29-1 and TRBJ2-1; TRBD2 aligns across 12 bases. CDR1 is SQVTM, CDR2 ANQGSEA, per germline. CDR3 length equals 16 residues. Germline trimming cut 4 bases from V and 5 bases from J; bases unmatched to any gene: 9. This CDR3 reads CSVGTSGMWFDNEQFF. The CDR3 DNA reads TGCAGCGTTGGGACTAGCGGGATGTGGTTTGACAATGAGCAGTTCTTC.

The sample holds many counts of this clonotype. The chain recombines TRBV20-1 with TRBJ2-1, with 7 bases aligning to TRBD2. Germline V gives CDR1 DFQATT, CDR2 SNEGSKA (reference sequence). The length of the CDR3 is 13 residues. After removal of 6 bases from V and 7 bases from J, the junction contained 9 bases not matched to a gene. Written as DNA, the CDR3 is TGCAGTGCGGCATCGGGGGGTGTGAATGAGCAGTTCTTC. This codes for CSAASGGVNEQFF.

The DNA for the CDR3 is TGTGCCAGCAGTTTATACGCCGGGGTAGGAGAGCAGTACTTC. Protein product: CASSLYAGVGEQYF. The rearrangement joins TRBV28 to TRBJ2-7; D may be TRBD2 (5 bases). Trimming stripped 1 base from V and 7 bases from J, with 14 bases between. The CDR3 spans 14 residues. In germline, CDR1 is MDHEN, CDR2 SYDVKM.